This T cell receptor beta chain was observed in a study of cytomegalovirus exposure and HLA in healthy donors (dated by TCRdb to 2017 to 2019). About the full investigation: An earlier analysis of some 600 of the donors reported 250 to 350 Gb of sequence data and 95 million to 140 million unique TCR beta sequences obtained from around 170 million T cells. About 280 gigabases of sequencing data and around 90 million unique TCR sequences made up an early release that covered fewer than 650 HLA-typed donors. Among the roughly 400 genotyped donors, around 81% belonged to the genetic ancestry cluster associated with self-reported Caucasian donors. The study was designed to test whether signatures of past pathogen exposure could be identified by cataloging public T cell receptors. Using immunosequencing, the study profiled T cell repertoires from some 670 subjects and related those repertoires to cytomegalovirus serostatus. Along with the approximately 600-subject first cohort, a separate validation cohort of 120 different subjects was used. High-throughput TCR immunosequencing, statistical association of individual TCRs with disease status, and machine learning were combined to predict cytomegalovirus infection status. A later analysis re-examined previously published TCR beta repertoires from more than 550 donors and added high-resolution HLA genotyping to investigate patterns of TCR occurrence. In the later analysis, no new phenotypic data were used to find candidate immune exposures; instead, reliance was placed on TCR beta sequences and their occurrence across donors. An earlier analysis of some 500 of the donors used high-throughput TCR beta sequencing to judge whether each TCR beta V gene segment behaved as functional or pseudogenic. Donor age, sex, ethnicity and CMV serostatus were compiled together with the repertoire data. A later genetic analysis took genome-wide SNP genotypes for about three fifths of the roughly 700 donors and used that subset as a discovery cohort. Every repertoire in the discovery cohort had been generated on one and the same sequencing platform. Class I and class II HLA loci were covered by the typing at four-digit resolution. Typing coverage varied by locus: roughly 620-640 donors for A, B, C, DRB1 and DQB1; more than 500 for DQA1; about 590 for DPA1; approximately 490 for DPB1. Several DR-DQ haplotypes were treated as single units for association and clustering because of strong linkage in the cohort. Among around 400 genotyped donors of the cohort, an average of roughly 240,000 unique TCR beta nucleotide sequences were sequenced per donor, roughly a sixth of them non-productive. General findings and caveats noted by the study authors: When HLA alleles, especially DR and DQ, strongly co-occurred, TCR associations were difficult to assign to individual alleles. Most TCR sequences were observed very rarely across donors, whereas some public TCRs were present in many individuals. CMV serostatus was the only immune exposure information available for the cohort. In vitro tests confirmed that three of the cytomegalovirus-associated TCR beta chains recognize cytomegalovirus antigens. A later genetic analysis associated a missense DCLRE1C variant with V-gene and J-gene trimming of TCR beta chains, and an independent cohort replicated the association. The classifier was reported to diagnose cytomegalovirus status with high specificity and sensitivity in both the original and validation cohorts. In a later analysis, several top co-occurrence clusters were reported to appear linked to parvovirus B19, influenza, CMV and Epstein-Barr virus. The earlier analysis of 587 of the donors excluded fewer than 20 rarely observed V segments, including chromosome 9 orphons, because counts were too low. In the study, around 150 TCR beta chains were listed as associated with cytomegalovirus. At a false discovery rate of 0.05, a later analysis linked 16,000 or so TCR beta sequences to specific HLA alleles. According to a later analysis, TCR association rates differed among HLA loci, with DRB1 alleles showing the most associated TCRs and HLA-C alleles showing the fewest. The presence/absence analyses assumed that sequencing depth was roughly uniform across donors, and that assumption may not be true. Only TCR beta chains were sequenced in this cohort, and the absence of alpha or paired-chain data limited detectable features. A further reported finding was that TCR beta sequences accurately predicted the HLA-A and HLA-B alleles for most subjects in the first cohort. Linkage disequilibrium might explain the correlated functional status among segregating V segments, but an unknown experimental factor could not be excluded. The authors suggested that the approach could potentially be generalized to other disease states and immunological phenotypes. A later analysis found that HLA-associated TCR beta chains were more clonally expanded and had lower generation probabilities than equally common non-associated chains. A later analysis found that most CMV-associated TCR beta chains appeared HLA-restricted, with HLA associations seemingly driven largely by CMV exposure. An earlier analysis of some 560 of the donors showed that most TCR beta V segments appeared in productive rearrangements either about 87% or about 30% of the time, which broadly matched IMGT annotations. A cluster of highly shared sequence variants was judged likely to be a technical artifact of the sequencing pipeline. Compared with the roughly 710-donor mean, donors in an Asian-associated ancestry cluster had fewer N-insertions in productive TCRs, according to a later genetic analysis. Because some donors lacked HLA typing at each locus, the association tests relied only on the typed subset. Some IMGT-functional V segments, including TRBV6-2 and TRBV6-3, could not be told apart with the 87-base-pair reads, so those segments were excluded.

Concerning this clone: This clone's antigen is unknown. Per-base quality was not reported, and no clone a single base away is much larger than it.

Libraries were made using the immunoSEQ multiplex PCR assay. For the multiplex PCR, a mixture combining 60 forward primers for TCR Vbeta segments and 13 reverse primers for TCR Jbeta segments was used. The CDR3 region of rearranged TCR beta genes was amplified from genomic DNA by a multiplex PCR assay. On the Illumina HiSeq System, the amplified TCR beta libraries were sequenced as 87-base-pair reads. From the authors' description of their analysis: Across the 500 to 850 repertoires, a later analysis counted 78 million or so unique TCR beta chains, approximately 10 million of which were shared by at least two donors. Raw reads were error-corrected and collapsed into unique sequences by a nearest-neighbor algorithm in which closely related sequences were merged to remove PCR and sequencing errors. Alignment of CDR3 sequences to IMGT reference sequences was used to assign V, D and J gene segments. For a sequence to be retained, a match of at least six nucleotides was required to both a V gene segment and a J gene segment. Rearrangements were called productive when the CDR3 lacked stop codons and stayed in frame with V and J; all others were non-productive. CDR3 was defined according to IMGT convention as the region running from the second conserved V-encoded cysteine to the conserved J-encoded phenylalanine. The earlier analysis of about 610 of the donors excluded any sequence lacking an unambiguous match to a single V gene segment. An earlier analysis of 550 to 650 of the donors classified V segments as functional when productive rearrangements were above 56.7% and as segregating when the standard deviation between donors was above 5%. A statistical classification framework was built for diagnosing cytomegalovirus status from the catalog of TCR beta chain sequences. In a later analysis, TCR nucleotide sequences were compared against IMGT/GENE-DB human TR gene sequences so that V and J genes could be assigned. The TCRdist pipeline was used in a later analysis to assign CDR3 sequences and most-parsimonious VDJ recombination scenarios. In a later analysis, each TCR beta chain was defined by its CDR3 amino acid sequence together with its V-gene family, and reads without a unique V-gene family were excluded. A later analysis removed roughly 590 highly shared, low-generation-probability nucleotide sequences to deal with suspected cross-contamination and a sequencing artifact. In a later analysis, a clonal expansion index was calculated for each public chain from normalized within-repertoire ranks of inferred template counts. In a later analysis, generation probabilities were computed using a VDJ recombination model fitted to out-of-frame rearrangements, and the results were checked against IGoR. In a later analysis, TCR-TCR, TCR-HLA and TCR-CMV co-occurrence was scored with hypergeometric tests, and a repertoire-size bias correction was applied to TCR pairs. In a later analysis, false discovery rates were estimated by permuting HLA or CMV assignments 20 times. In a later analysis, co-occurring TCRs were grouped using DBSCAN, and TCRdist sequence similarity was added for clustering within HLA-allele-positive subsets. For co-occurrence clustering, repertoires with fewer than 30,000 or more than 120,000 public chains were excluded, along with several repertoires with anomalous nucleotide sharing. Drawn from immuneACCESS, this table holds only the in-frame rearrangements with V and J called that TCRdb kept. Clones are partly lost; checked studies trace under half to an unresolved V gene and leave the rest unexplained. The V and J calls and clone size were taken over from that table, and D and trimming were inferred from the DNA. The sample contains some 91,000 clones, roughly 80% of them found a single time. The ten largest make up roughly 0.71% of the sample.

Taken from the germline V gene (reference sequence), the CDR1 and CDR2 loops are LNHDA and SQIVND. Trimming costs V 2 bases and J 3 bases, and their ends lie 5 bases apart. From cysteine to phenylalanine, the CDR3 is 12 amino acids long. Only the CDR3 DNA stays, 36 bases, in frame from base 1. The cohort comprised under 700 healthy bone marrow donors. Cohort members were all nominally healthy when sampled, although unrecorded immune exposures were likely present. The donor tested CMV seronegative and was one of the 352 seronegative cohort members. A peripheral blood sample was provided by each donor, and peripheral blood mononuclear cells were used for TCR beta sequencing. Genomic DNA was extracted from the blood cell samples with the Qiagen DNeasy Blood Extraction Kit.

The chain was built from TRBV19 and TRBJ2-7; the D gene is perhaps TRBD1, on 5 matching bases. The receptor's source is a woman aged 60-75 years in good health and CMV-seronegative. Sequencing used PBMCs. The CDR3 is CASSIQGYEQYF. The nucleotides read TGTGCCAGTAGTATACAGGGCTACGAGCAGTACTTC.